This entry lists 16 T cell receptor beta chains sequenced from one sample in a study of blood T cells in healthy people across ages (dated by TCRdb to about 2015). Libraries were prepared through 5' RACE. The sequencing machine was an Illumina HiSeq 2500. A second PCR of about 6 to 11 cycles was performed with a sample-barcoded 5' primer and a J-beta primer mix. The public sequencing data were trimmed at Q25 with fastp and processed into clonotypes with MiXCR by TCRdb, which kept only in-frame beta chains. Each CDR3 protein appears once, grouped with its most common genes and DNA. This sample is represented by some 640,000 distinct CDR3 sequences; around 48% of them were singletons. The ten most abundant clones make up around a third of the sample. What was sequenced was blood. Source of these receptors: a woman in her fifties or sixties in good health.

This clonotype has just a few counts. The CDR3 is CSALADFAYEQYF. The CDR3 nucleotides are TGCAGCGCCCTCGCCGATTTCGCCTACGAGCAGTACTTC. The chain uses TRBV29-1 and TRBJ2-7; D is unclear. The CDR3 is made up of 13 amino acids. V was trimmed by 7 bases and J by 2 bases, leaving 15 bases between them. Germline CDR1 reads SQVTM; CDR2 reads ANQGSEA.

J is TRBJ2-1 and V is TRBV7-3; D remains ambiguous. V lost 5 bases and J lost 8, with 16 bases in between. The CDR3 loop spans 14 amino acids. Germline-derived CDR1 and CDR2 are SGHTA and FQGTGA. CDR3 DNA sequence: TGTGCCAGCAGCCTATCACTACTCTGGGATGAGCAGTTCTTC. It yields the protein CASSLSLLWDEQFF.

J is TRBJ2-1 and V is TRBV20-1; TRBD2 aligns across 8 bases. From germline, CDR1 is DFQATT and CDR2 SNEGSKA (reference sequence). This CDR3 contains 13 residues. The J segment lost 7 bases and the V segment lost 1 base, leaving 3 bases of the junction unmatched. The CDR3 DNA is TGCAGTGCTAGAGGACCTAGCGGGAATGAGCAGTTCTTC. This codes for CSARGPSGNEQFF.

This clonotype was recorded at least ten times. This chain connects TRBV24-1 to TRBJ1-2; D remains ambiguous. V was pared by 12 bases and J by 9 bases, with 10 bases between. The CDR3 loop spans 9 amino acids. Germline loops: CDR1 KGHDR, CDR2 SFDVKD. CDR3 nucleotides: TGTGCCCCCCATGATCGCTACACCTTC. This codes for CAPHDRYTF.

This chain links TRBV27 with TRBJ2-1, with D unclear. CDR1 and CDR2 (germline): MNHEY, SMNVEV (reference sequence). The length of the CDR3 is 12 residues. Trimming cost V 1 base and J 9 bases, with 7 bases left between them. The CDR3 sequence is CASSLFGREQFF. The DNA for the CDR3 is TGTGCCAGCAGTTTATTCGGGCGTGAGCAGTTCTTC.

The chain couples TRBV7-6 to TRBJ1-2; tentative D call: TRBD1 (6 bases). The germline gives CDR1 SGHVS, CDR2 FNYEAQ. V gave up 2 bases and J gave up 4 bases, with 11 bases separating them. CDR3 length: 14 amino acids. The chain's CDR3 is CASSLWQGTYGYTF. The CDR3 nucleotides read TGTGCCAGCAGCTTATGGCAGGGGACCTATGGCTACACCTTC.

The chain links TRBV20-1 to TRBJ2-7; TRBD2 matches 16 bases. The J segment lost 2 bases and the V segment lost 6 bases, leaving 7 bases of the junction unmatched. CDR3 length equals 16 residues. The V gene's germline CDR1 is DFQATT and CDR2 SNEGSKA (reference sequence). The CDR3 protein is CSAAGTSGRATYEQYF. The CDR3 region has the DNA TGCAGTGCAGCCGGGACTAGCGGGAGGGCCACCTACGAGCAGTACTTC.

On this clonotype: A much larger clone is a single base away; this may be a read error. This sequence joins TRBV29-1 and TRBJ2-3, with 8 bases aligning to TRBD2. The CDR3 length is 16 residues. Germline V CDR1 and CDR2: SQVTM, ANQGSEA. The V gene end was trimmed by 6 bases and the J gene end by 2 bases; junction bases not matched to a gene: 13. The CDR3 reads CSVEPGGGAVTDTQYF. CDR3 DNA sequence: TGCAGCGTGGAGCCGGGGGGGGGGGCCGTCACAGATACGCAGTATTTT.

V gene TRBV6-6 combines with J gene TRBJ2-2; 9 bases fit TRBD2. Germline trimming cut 6 bases from V and 3 bases from J; bases unmatched to any gene: 2. The V gene's germline CDR1 is MNHNY and CDR2 SVGAGI (reference sequence). The CDR3 extends over 14 amino acids. The CDR3: CASRGTSYTGELFF. In DNA, the CDR3 is TGTGCCAGCAGAGGGACTAGCTACACCGGGGAGCTGTTTTTT.

This chain links TRBV3-1 with TRBJ2-1; tentatively, D is TRBD1 (5 bases). Per germline, CDR1 LGHDT and CDR2 YNNKEL (reference sequence). V lost 6 bases and J lost 6, with 15 bases in between. There are 14 residues in the CDR3. The CDR3 DNA sequence: TGTGCCAGCAGAGAATGGGGCAATCTCAATGAGCAGTTCTTC. This codes for CASREWGNLNEQFF.

This clonotype has ten or more counts. CDR3 nucleotides: TGCAGTGCTAAGGGGGGGCTAGCGGGAGTCGAGCAGTACTTC. Translation: CSAKGGLAGVEQYF. This chain uses TRBV20-1 with TRBJ2-7, with 10 bases fitting TRBD2. The CDR3 loop spans 14 amino acids. The V gene end was trimmed by 4 bases and the J gene end by 6 bases; junction bases not matched to a gene: 9. Germline CDR1 DFQATT, CDR2 SNEGSKA (reference sequence).

Note on this clonotype: Compared with germline, one end of the junction differs, possibly owing to a read error. The CDR3: CACSELGPFQYF. The CDR3, as DNA: TGTGCCTGCAGTGAATTGGGACCGTTTCAGTACTTC. The V and J genes are TRBV2 and TRBJ2-5; D possibly uses TRBD1 or TRBD2 (5 bases each). Per the germline V gene, CDR1 is SNHLY and CDR2 is FYNNEI. This CDR3 is built from 12 residues.

This clonotype was detected only a few times. This chain uses TRBV29-1 with TRBJ2-1; D is unresolved. Germline assignment: CDR1 SQVTM and CDR2 ANQGSEA. Trimming pared 4 bases from V and 9 bases from J, leaving 10 bases between. The CDR3 loop spans 11 amino acids. CDR3 sequence reads: CSVVRLGEQFF. CDR3 coding DNA: TGCAGCGTTGTAAGACTCGGTGAGCAGTTCTTC.

The rearrangement joins TRBV29-1 to TRBJ2-1, with 11 bases that match TRBD1. The CDR3 length is 16 residues. CDR1 and CDR2 from the germline V gene are SQVTM and ANQGSEA. With 8 bases clipped from V and 10 bases from J, the junction kept 19 bases outside the gene matches. The CDR3 sequence is CSSGQGASRGSREQFF. CDR3 nucleotides: TGCAGCTCTGGACAGGGGGCGAGCCGTGGTTCTCGAGAGCAGTTCTTC.

This chain connects TRBV20-1 to TRBJ2-1; D gene ambiguous. The CDR3 totals 12 residues. Trimming left V 4 bases short and J 6 bases short, with 10 bases between. Germline-derived CDR1 and CDR2 are DFQATT and SNEGSKA (reference sequence). The CDR3 DNA is TGCAGTGCTAATGGGCCAAGCAATGAGCAGTTCTTC. Translating gives CSANGPSNEQFF.

This clonotype came up a few times. The chain uses TRBV5-1 and TRBJ2-7; TRBD2 matches 10 bases. The CDR3 has 15 residues. Looked up from germline, CDR1 is SGHRS and CDR2 is YFSETQ. V dropped 4 bases and J dropped 0; count of bases not matched to a gene: 4. CDR3 protein: CASSELAGSSYEQYF. DNA of the CDR3: TGCGCCAGCAGCGAACTAGCGGGAAGCTCCTACGAGCAGTACTTC.